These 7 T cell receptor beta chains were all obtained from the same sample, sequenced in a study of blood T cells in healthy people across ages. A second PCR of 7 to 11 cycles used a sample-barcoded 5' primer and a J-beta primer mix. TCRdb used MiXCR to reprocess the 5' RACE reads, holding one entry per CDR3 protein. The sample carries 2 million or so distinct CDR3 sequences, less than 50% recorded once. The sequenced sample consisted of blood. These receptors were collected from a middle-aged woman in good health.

The chain's CDR3 is CASSQEQSRQTQYF. The CDR3 DNA sequence: TGTGCCAGCAGCCAAGAACAGAGTAGGCAGACCCAGTACTTC. This sequence joins TRBV4-2 and TRBJ2-5, with D uncertain. CDR1 LGHNA and CDR2 YNFKEQ come from the germline V gene. Trimming cost V 0 bases and J 6 bases, with 11 bases left between them. The CDR3 is 14 amino acids.

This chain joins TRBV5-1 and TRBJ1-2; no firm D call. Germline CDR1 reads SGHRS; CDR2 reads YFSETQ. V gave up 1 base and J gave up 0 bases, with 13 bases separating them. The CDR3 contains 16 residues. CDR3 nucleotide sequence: TGCGCCAGCAGCTTGAGTACGGACCCTACTAACTATGGCTACACCTTC. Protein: CASSLSTDPTNYGYTF.

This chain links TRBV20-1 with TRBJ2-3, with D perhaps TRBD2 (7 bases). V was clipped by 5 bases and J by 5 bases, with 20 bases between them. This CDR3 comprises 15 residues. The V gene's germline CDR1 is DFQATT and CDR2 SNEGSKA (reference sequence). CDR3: CSARPGGPAGDTQYF. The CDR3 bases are TGCAGTGCTCGACCGGGGGGCCCGGCGGGAGATACGCAGTATTTT.

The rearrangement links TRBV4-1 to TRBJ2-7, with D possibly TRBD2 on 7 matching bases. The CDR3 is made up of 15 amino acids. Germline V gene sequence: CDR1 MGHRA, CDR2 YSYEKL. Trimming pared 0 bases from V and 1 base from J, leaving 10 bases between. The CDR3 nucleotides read TGCGCCAGCAGCCAAGAGAGGGGGGGATCCTACGAGCAGTACTTC. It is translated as CASSQERGGSYEQYF.

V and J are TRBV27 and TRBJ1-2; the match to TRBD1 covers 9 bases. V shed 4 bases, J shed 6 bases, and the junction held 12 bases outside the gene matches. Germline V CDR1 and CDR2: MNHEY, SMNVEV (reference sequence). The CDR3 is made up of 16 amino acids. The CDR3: CASSSLGDREADGYTF. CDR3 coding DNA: TGTGCCAGCAGTTCCTTGGGGGACAGGGAAGCGGATGGCTACACCTTC.

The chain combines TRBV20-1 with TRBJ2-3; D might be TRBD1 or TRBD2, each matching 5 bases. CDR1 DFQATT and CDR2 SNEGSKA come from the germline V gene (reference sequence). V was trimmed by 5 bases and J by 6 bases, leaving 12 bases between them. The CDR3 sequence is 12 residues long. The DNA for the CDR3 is TGCAGTGCTGAGGACAAGCGGGATACGCAGTATTTT. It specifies CSAEDKRDTQYF.

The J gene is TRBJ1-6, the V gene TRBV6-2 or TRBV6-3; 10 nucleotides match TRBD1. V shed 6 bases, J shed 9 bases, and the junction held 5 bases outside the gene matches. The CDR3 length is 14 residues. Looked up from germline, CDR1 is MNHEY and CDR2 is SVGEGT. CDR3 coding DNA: TGTGCCAGCAGCCCCGGGACAGGGGCTTCACCCCTCCACTTT. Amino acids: CASSPGTGASPLHF.